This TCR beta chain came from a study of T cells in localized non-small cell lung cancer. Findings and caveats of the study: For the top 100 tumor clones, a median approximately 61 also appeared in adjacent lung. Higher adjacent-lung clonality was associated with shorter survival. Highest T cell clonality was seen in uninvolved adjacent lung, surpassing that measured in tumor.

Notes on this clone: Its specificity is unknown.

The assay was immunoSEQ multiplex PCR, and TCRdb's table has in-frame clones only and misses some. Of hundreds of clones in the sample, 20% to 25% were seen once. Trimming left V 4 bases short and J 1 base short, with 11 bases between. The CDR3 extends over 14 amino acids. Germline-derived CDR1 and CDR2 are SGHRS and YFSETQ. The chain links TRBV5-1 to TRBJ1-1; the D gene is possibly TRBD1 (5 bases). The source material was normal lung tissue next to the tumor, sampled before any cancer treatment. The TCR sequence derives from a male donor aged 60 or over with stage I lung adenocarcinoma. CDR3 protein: CASSRQGGNTEAFF. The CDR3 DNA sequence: TGCGCCAGCAGCAGGCAGGGTGGGAACACTGAAGCTTTCTTT.